The rows below give T cell receptor beta chains drawn from one sample of a study of OX40 agonist ivuxolimab in advanced cancers. Some clones are missing from TCRdb's copy, which holds only in-frame ones; the method was immunoSEQ multiplex PCR. The sample has around 16,000 clones, over 70% seen once; the top ten hold 9.5% to 15%. Material: CD4+ or CD8+ T cells sorted from blood, obtained in a trial of the OX40 agonist ivuxolimab. These receptors originate from an adult with an advanced solid tumor such as melanoma, head and neck, liver or kidney cancer. Each CDR3 is given with its conserved first and last residue. D genes are given only for firm matches. Some rows have no size entry. The others give once, few or many, or a class for an expanded clone.

D gene	V gene	J gene	clone size	CDR3 protein	CDR3 DNA
NA	TRBV7-2	TRBJ2-3	NA	CASSFSLYTDTQYF	TGTGCCAGCAGCTTTTCCCTCTACACAGATACGCAGTATTTT
NA	TRBV4-2	TRBJ1-5	NA	CASSQGKGMHQPQHF	TGTGCCAGCAGCCAAGGTAAGGGAATGCATCAGCCCCAGCATTTT
TRBD1	TRBV7-9	TRBJ1-4	NA	CASRPDREELFF	TGTGCCAGCAGACCTGACAGGGAAGAACTGTTTTTT
NA	TRBV7-9	TRBJ2-7	once	CASSSPVTGKDEQYF	TGTGCCAGCAGCTCACCCGTTACAGGGAAGGACGAGCAGTACTTC
TRBD1	TRBV10-3	TRBJ2-7	NA	CAISVFRDREAYEQYF	TGTGCCATCAGTGTGTTCCGGGACAGGGAAGCCTACGAGCAGTACTTC
NA	TRBV19	TRBJ2-1	NA	CASSRDTNEQFF	TGTGCCAGTAGTAGGGACACCAATGAGCAGTTCTTC
NA	TRBV11-2	TRBJ2-7	NA	CASSSDSSYEQYF	TGTGCCAGCAGCTCCGATAGCTCCTACGAGCAGTACTTC
NA	TRBV7-8	TRBJ1-6	NA	CASSFGGNSPLHF	TGTGCCAGCAGCTTCGGCGGGAATTCACCCCTCCACTTT
NA	TRBV11-2	TRBJ2-7	NA	CASSLAKAHEQYF	TGTGCCAGCAGCTTAGCGAAAGCCCACGAGCAGTACTTC
NA	TRBV21-1	TRBJ2-3	NA	CASSKQSRTSTDTQYF	TGTGCCAGCAGCAAGCAGAGCAGGACTAGCACAGATACGCAGTATTTT
TRBD1	TRBV5-1	TRBJ2-3	NA	CAGSVGDSGTDTQYF	TGCGCCGGCAGCGTTGGGGACAGTGGCACAGATACGCAGTATTTT
NA	TRBV11-2	TRBJ2-7	once	CASSLETAMYYEQYF	TGTGCCAGCAGCTTAGAGACCGCAATGTACTACGAGCAGTACTTC
TRBD1	TRBV5-6	TRBJ1-6	NA	CASSLVGTAYNSPLHF	TGTGCCAGCAGCTTGGTTGGGACAGCCTATAATTCACCCCTCCACTTT
NA	TRBV4-3	TRBJ1-6	NA	CASSQDWGLPLHF	TGCGCCAGCAGCCAAGATTGGGGATTACCCCTCCACTTT
NA	TRBV5-4	TRBJ2-7	NA	CASSLELGSYEQYF	TGTGCCAGCAGCCTGGAGCTGGGCTCCTACGAGCAGTACTTC
NA	TRBV5-6	TRBJ2-1	NA	CASRPQGDYNEQFF	TGTGCCAGCAGGCCTCAAGGGGACTACAATGAGCAGTTCTTC
NA	TRBV6-5	TRBJ1-5	NA	CASTSWGTYHQPQHF	TGTGCCAGCACCTCCTGGGGGACATATCATCAGCCCCAGCATTTT
NA	TRBV12-2	TRBJ2-7	NA	CASRLNPPPTGHEQYF	TGTGCAAGTCGCTTAAATCCCCCCCCGACAGGGCACGAGCAGTACTTC
NA	TRBV7-9	TRBJ2-7	NA	CASSKENSYEQYF	TGTGCCAGCAGCAAAGAAAACTCCTACGAGCAGTACTTC
NA	TRBV19	TRBJ1-2	NA	CASSGQGKLGYGYTF	TGTGCCAGTAGTGGGCAGGGGAAACTCGGTTATGGCTACACCTTC
TRBD1	TRBV14	TRBJ1-5	NA	CASSFMGQGDNQPQHF	TGTGCCAGCAGCTTCATGGGACAGGGGGACAATCAGCCCCAGCATTTT
NA	TRBV7-3	TRBJ1-1	NA	CASSLTPERTTEAFF	TGTGCCAGCAGCTTAACCCCGGAGAGGACCACTGAAGCTTTCTTT
NA	TRBV5-6	TRBJ1-2	medium-sized	CASSLWTEDSYGYTF	TGTGCCAGCAGCTTGTGGACCGAGGATTCCTATGGCTACACCTTC
TRBD2	TRBV7-3	TRBJ2-3	NA	CASSPGTSGGSDTQYF	TGTGCCAGCAGCCCCGGGACTAGCGGGGGGTCAGATACGCAGTATTTT
NA	TRBV11-2	TRBJ1-4	NA	CASSLIPESGLFF	TGTGCCAGCAGCCTTATTCCCGAAAGTGGACTGTTTTTT
TRBD1	TRBV6-5	TRBJ1-1	medium-sized	CASSPTGGFQAFF	TGTGCCAGCAGTCCTACAGGGGGCTTTCAAGCTTTCTTT
NA	TRBV6-9	TRBJ2-2	NA	CASSWNSNTGELFF	TGTGCCAGCAGTTGGAACAGTAACACCGGGGAGCTGTTTTTT
TRBD1	TRBV15	TRBJ1-6	NA	CATSRFPEGASSPLHF	TGTGCCACCAGCAGATTTCCGGAGGGGGCCAGTTCACCCCTCCACTTT
NA	TRBV6-1	TRBJ2-2	NA	CATVGVTGELFF	TGTGCCACGGTTGGGGTCACCGGGGAGCTGTTTTTT
NA	TRBV11-3	TRBJ1-4	NA	CASSTRTLGPEKLFF	TGTGCCAGCAGCACCCGGACCCTGGGACCTGAAAAACTGTTTTTT
TRBD2	TRBV11-3	TRBJ2-1	NA	CASSPEVAGVGEQFF	TGTGCCAGCAGCCCAGAGGTAGCGGGGGTGGGTGAGCAGTTCTTC
NA	TRBV4-3	TRBJ1-3	NA	CASSQYLAASGNTIYF	TGCGCCAGCAGCCAATACCTGGCCGCCTCTGGAAACACCATATATTTT